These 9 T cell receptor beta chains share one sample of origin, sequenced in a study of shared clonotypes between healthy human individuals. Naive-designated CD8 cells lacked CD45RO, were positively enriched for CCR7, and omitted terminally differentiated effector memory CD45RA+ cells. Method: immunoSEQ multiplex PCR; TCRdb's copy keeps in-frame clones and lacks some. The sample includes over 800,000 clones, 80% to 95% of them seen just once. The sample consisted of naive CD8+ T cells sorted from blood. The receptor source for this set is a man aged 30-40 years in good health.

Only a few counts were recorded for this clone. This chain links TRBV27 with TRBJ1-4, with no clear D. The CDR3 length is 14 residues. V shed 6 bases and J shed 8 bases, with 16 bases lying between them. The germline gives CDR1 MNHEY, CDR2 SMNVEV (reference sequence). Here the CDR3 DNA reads TGTGCCAGCAGCTCACTCCTCCTTCGGGAAAAACTGTTTTTT. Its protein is CASSSLLLREKLFF.

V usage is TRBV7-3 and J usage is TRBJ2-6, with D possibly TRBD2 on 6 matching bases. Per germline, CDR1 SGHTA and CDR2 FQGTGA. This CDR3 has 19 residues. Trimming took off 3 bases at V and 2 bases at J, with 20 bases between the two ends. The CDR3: CASSFEGHVGRTGANVLTF. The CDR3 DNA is TGTGCCAGCAGCTTCGAAGGCCATGTGGGGAGGACTGGGGCCAACGTCCTGACTTTC.

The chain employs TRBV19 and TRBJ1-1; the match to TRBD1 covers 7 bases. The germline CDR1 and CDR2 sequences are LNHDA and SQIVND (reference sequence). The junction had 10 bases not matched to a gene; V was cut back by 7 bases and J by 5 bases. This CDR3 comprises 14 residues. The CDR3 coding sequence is TGTGCCAGTACCCGCGAGGGGGCGAAGACTGAAGCTTTCTTT. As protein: CASTREGAKTEAFF. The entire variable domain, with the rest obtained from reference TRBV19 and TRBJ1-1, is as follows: DGGITQSPKYLFRKEGQNVTLSCEQNLNHDAMYWYRQDPGQGLRLIYYSQIVNDFQKGDIAEGYSVSREKKESFPLTVTSAQKNPTAFYLCASTREGAKTEAFFGQGTRLTVV.

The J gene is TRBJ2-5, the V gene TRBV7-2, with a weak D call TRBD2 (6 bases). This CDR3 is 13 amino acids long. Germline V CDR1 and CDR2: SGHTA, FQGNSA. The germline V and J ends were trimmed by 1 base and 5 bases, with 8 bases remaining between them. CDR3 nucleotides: TGTGCCAGCAGCTTAGGGGGGGACGAGACCCAGTACTTC. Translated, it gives CASSLGGDETQYF.

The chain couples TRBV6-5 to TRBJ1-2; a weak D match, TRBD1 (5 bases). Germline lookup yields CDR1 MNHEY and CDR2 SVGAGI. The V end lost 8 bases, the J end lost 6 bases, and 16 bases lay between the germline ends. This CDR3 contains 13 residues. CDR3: CASGTSVGDGYTF. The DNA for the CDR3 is TGTGCCAGCGGAACTAGCGTGGGGGATGGCTACACCTTC.

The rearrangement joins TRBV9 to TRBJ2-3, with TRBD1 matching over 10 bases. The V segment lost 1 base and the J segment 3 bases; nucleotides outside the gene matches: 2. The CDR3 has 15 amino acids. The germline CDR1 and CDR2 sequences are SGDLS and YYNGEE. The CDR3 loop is CASSVWDRGTDTQYF. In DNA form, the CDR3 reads TGTGCCAGCAGCGTATGGGACAGGGGTACAGATACGCAGTATTTT.

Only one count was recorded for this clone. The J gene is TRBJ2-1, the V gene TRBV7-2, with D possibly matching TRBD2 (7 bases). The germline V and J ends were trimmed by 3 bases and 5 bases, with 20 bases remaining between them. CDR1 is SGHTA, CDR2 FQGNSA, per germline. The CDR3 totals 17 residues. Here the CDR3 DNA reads TGTGCCAGCAGCTTGCCCACCCGGGGGGCGATGGACAATGAGCAGTTCTTC. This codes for CASSLPTRGAMDNEQFF.

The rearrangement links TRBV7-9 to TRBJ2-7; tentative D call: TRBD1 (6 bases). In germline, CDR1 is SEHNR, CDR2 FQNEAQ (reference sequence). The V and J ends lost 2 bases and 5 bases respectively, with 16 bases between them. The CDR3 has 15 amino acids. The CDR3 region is CASSLSETGSHEQYF. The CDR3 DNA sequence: TGTGCCAGCAGCTTATCGGAAACAGGGAGCCACGAGCAGTACTTC.

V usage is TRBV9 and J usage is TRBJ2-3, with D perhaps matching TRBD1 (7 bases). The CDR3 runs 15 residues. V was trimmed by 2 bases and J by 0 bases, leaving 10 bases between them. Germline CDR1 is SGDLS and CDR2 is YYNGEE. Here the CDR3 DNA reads TGTGCCAGCAGCGTCAGGGGGGAGAGCACAGATACGCAGTATTTT. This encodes CASSVRGESTDTQYF.